These 20 T cell receptor beta chains originate from one sample sequenced in a study of CD8 T cells in ankylosing spondylitis. Via MiXCR, TCRdb re-called the 5' RACE reads, giving one row per CDR3 protein. The sample records hundreds of thousands of distinct CDR3 sequences, 20% being singletons. Sequenced material: blood, either unsorted or a sorted T cell fraction (not recorded which). The source of these receptors is a male donor with ankylosing spondylitis or in good health (not recorded which).

V usage is TRBV12-3 or TRBV12-4 and J usage is TRBJ2-2; TRBD2 matches at 7 bases. The CDR3 is 17 amino acids. V dropped 0 bases and J dropped 5; count of bases not matched to a gene: 9. CDR3 region: CASSLALSSGPTGELFF. The CDR3 nucleotides read TGTGCCAGCAGTTTAGCGCTGAGTAGCGGGCCAACCGGGGAGCTGTTTTTT.

This clonotype was seen a few times. The V and J genes are TRBV9 and TRBJ2-2; no clear D gene. The germline V gene encodes CDR1 SGDLS and CDR2 YYNGEE. V gave up 0 bases and J gave up 6 bases, with 6 bases separating them. This CDR3 region has 13 residues. Here the CDR3 reads CASSVVGAGELFF. CDR3 in DNA: TGTGCCAGCAGCGTAGTTGGGGCCGGGGAGCTGTTTTTT.

Remarks on this clonotype: Germline is not matched at one junction end, which may reflect a read error. The rearrangement links TRBV9 to TRBJ1-5; D is undetermined. The CDR3 has 14 amino acids. The germline gives CDR1 SGDLS, CDR2 YYNGEE. The CDR3 reads CAGSVSGSNQPQHF. The CDR3 region has the DNA TGTGCCGGCAGCGTATCAGGTAGCAATCAGCCCCAGCATTTT.

The chain links TRBV5-1 to TRBJ2-3; 8 bases agree with TRBD1. This CDR3 has 15 residues. Germline V gene lookup returns CDR1 SGHRS and CDR2 YFSETQ. The junction had 5 bases not matched to a gene; V was cut back by 2 bases and J by 3 bases. The CDR3 DNA follows: TGCGCCAGCAGCTTTACAGGGGGAGGAACAGATACGCAGTATTTT. It specifies CASSFTGGGTDTQYF.

Only a few counts were recorded for this clonotype. V and J are TRBV13 and TRBJ2-5; 13 bases are shared with TRBD2. The germline CDR1 and CDR2 sequences are PRHDT and FYEKMQ (reference sequence). V was clipped by 5 bases and J by 4 bases; unmatched bases: 7. The length of the CDR3 is 16 residues. This CDR3 reads CASSHITSGRGETQYF. The DNA of the CDR3 is TGTGCCAGCAGCCATATCACTAGCGGGAGGGGAGAGACCCAGTACTTC.

The chain links TRBV6-1 to TRBJ2-7; 10 nucleotides agree with TRBD1. The J segment lost 6 bases and the V segment lost 4 bases, leaving 6 bases of the junction unmatched. This CDR3 is built from 14 residues. Germline CDR1 MNHNS, CDR2 SASEGT. CDR3 protein: CASSAETGGREQYV. As DNA, the CDR3 is TGTGCCAGCAGTGCCGAGACAGGGGGCCGCGAGCAGTACGTC.

The chain links TRBV30 to TRBJ1-5; the D gene is possibly TRBD1 (6 bases). The CDR3 has 15 residues. Deletions cut 7 bases from V and 0 bases from J, with 16 bases between. The germline V gene encodes CDR1 GTSNPN and CDR2 SVGIG (reference sequence). This CDR3 is CASTHAGDSNQPQHF. CDR3 DNA sequence: TGTGCCTCGACTCATGCAGGGGATAGCAATCAGCCCCAGCATTTT.

This clonotype was counted at least ten times. J is TRBJ2-4 and V is TRBV12-3 or TRBV12-4; weak D call: TRBD2 (6 bases). V was pared by 6 bases and J by 7 bases, with 16 bases between. This CDR3 is built from 14 residues. CDR3 residues: CASSSSGDFNIQYF. The CDR3 bases are TGTGCCAGCAGCTCTTCGGGAGATTTCAACATTCAGTACTTC.

The chain recombines TRBV3-1 with TRBJ1-6; TRBD1 agrees at 8 bases. The CDR3 length is 16 residues. Germline values: CDR1 LGHDT, CDR2 YNNKEL (reference sequence). V dropped 4 bases and J dropped 5; count of bases not matched to a gene: 7. CDR3 DNA: TGTGCCAGCAGCCCGTTGGACAGGGTTGATAATTCACCCCTCCACTTT. This codes for CASSPLDRVDNSPLHF.

In this sample, this clonotype turned up a few times. This sequence joins TRBV12-3 or TRBV12-4 and TRBJ1-6; D is possibly TRBD1 (5 bases). V was cut by 5 bases and J by 6 bases, with 11 bases left in between. There are 14 residues in the CDR3. The chain's CDR3 is CASSPGMGNSPLHF. CDR3 sequence (DNA): TGTGCCAGCAGTCCAGGGATGGGTAATTCACCCCTCCACTTT.

This clonotype was recorded a few times. The chain joins TRBV5-1 to TRBJ2-5, with 7 bases identical to TRBD1. V gave up 2 bases and J gave up 2 bases; unmatched junction bases: 3. Germline lookup yields CDR1 SGHRS and CDR2 YFSETQ. The CDR3 runs to 14 residues. CDR3 sequence (DNA): TGCGCCAGCAGCTTACAGGGGATACAAGAGACCCAGTACTTC. Translation gives CASSLQGIQETQYF.

This clonotype was seen more than once but under ten times. V gene TRBV25-1 combines with J gene TRBJ1-1; D is undetermined. The CDR3 totals 12 residues. The germline V and J ends were trimmed by 1 base and 2 bases, with 2 bases remaining between them. Germline CDR1 is MGHDK and CDR2 is SYGVNS. DNA for the CDR3: TGTGCCAGCAGTGAATTTAACACTGAAGCTTTCTTT. This codes for CASSEFNTEAFF.

This clonotype showed up just a few times. The limits of the CDR3 on the DNA are not certain, so only TCRdb's listed CDR3 is given. The J gene is TRBJ1-4, the V gene TRBV29-1; TRBD1 is taken as the D call from the table, unchecked against the DNA. Including both end residues, the CDR3 is 13 amino acids long. Germline-derived CDR1 and CDR2 are SQVTM and ANQGSEA. The CDR3 reads CSAEVGAGTVKLF.

The chain carries TRBV20-1 and TRBJ2-5; no clear D. Deletions cut 8 bases from V and 2 bases from J, with 21 bases between. The CDR3 loop spans 15 amino acids. Germline CDR1 is DFQATT and CDR2 is SNEGSKA (reference sequence). The CDR3 spells CSTMGRIKTQETQYF. CDR3 in DNA: TGCAGTACAATGGGCCGTATTAAGACACAAGAGACCCAGTACTTC.

The V and J genes are TRBV27 and TRBJ2-3; D gene unclear. In germline, CDR1 is MNHEY, CDR2 SMNVEV (reference sequence). V was shortened by 5 bases and J by 3 bases, with 21 bases between the two germline ends. This CDR3 is built from 17 residues. The DNA of the CDR3 is TGTGCCAGCAGTCCTAAGCCCCCGAGCCGGATGACAGATACGCAGTATTTT. It translates to CASSPKPPSRMTDTQYF.

This chain uses TRBV5-1 with TRBJ2-1, with D possibly being TRBD1 (5 bases). V shed 0 bases and J shed 0 bases, with 10 bases lying between them. The CDR3 is 16 residues long. Germline V CDR1 and CDR2: SGHRS, YFSETQ. The CDR3 sequence: CASSLVGRVSYNEQFF. CDR3 nucleotide sequence: TGCGCCAGCAGCTTGGTGGGCAGGGTCTCCTACAATGAGCAGTTCTTC.

This clonotype was picked up a small number of times. The rearrangement uses TRBV5-1 and TRBJ1-5, with 9 bases aligning to TRBD1. Germline V lookup: CDR1 SGHRS, CDR2 YFSETQ. This CDR3 contains 15 residues. The ends lost 4 bases at V and 5 bases at J; junction bases unmatched: 7. In nucleotides, the CDR3 is TGCGCCAGCAGCACATCGGGACAGGGTGATCAGCCCCAGCATTTT. As protein: CASSTSGQGDQPQHF.

The genes are TRBV2 and TRBJ2-1, with a weak D call TRBD2 (7 bases). There are 14 residues in the CDR3. The V gene's germline CDR1 is SNHLY and CDR2 FYNNEI. V was trimmed by 5 bases and J by 9 bases, leaving 17 bases between them. In DNA, the CDR3 is TGTGCCAGCAGTCTGGCGGGGGCTTGGATTGAGCAGTTCTTC. Protein sequence: CASSLAGAWIEQFF.

Concerning this clonotype: A read error is possible here, since a much larger clone lies one base away. The chain couples TRBV7-8 to TRBJ2-5, with D unresolved. The ends were cut back, 5 bases at V and 5 bases at J, with 6 bases in the middle. Germline values: CDR1 SGHVS, CDR2 FQNEAQ. The length of the CDR3 is 11 residues. This chain's CDR3 is CASSPHETQYF. Written as DNA, the CDR3 is TGTGCCAGCAGCCCGCACGAGACCCAGTACTTC.

J is TRBJ2-3 and V is TRBV6-5, with D perhaps TRBD1 or TRBD2 (5 bases each). The CDR3 sequence is 15 residues long. The V gene lost 6 bases and the J gene lost 1 base, with 14 bases spanning the gap. Germline V gene data show CDR1 as MNHEY and CDR2 as SVGAGI. Written as DNA, the CDR3 is TGTGCCAGCAGATATATAATGGGGGGCACAGATACGCAGTATTTT. It yields the protein CASRYIMGGTDTQYF.